The present entry profiles one T cell receptor beta chain with its context. The data are from a study of monozygotic twins with inflammatory bowel disease. This CDR3 is 14 amino acids long. The V gene's germline CDR1 is SGHTA and CDR2 FQGNSA. TCRdb derives one entry per CDR3 protein from the 5' RACE reads, leaving out DNA. This sample lists about 210,000 distinct CDR3 sequences; its ten largest clones have around 1.5%. Sequencing was performed on blood. The chain links TRBV7-2 to TRBJ1-2; TCRdb's D call of TRBD1 is untestable without DNA. The source is a human donor with ulcerative colitis or Crohn's disease, or a healthy co-twin of an affected twin (not recorded which). CDR3 amino acids: CASSLAGGVGGYTF.